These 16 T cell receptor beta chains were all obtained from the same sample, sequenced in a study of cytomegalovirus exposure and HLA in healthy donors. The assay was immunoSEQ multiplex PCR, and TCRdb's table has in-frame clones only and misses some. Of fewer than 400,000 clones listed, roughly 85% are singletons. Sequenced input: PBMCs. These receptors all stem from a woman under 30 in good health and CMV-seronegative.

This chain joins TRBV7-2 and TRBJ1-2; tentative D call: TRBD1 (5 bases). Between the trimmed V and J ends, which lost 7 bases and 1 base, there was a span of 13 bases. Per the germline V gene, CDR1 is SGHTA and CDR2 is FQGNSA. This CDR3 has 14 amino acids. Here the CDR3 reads CASIPTQGNYGYTF. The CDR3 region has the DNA TGTGCCAGCATCCCGACCCAGGGTAACTATGGCTACACCTTC.

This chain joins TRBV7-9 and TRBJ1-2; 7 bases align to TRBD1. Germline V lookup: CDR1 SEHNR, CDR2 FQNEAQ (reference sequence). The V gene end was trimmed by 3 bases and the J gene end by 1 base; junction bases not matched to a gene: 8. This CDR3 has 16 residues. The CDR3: CASSLETGFFNYGYTF. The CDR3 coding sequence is TGTGCCAGCAGCTTGGAGACAGGGTTTTTTAACTATGGCTACACCTTC.

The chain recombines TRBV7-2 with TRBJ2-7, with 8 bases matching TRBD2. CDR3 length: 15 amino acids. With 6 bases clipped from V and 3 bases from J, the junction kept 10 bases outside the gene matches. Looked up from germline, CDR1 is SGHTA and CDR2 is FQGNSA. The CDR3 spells CASSLILAGGYEQYF. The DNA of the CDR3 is TGTGCCAGCAGTCTAATTCTAGCGGGTGGCTACGAGCAGTACTTC.

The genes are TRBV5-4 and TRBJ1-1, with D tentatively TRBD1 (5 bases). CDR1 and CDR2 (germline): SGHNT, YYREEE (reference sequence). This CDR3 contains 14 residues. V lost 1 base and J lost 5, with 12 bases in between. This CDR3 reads CASSLPGSDTEAFF. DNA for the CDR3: TGTGCCAGCAGCTTGCCAGGGTCGGATACTGAAGCTTTCTTT.

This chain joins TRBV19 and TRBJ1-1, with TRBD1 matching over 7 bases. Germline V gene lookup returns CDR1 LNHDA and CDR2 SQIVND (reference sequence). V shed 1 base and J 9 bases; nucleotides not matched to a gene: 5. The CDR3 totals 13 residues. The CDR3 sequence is CASSIGQGGQAFF. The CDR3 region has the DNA TGTGCCAGTAGTATAGGACAGGGAGGACAAGCTTTCTTT.

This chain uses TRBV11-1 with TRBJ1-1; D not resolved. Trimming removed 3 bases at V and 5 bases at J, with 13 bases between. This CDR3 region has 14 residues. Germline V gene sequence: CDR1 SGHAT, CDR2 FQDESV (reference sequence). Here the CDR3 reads CASSFITKETEAFF. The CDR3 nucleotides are TGTGCCAGCAGCTTCATAACTAAGGAAACTGAAGCTTTCTTT. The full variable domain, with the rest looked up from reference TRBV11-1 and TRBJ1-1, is EAEVAQSPRYKITEKSQAVAFWCDPISGHATLYWYRQILGQGPELLVQFQDESVVDDSQLPKDRFSAERLKGVDSTLKIQPAELGDSAMYLCASSFITKETEAFFGQGTRLTVV.

CDR3 amino acids: CAWSNSGANVLTF. The CDR3 coding sequence is TGTGCCTGGAGCAACTCTGGGGCCAACGTCCTGACTTTC. The chain is built from TRBV30 and TRBJ2-6; D uncertain. Germline CDR1 and CDR2: GTSNPN and SVGIG (reference sequence). CDR3 length equals 13 residues. Trimming removed 3 bases from V and 0 bases from J, with 3 bases in between.

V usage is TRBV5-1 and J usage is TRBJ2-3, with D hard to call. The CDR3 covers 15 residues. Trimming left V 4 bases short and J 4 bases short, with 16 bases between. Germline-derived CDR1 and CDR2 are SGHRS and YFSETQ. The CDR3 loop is CASSGIPEQPDTQYF. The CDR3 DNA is TGCGCCAGCAGCGGAATACCAGAACAGCCAGATACGCAGTATTTT.

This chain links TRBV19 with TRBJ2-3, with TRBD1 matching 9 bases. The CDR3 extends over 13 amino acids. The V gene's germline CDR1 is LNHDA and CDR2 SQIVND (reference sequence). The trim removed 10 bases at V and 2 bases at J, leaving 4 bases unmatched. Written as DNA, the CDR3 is TGTGCCACCGACAGGGGGGACACAGATACGCAGTATTTT. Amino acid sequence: CATDRGDTDTQYF. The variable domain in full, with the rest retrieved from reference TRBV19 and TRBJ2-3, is DGGITQSPKYLFRKEGQNVTLSCEQNLNHDAMYWYRQDPGQGLRLIYYSQIVNDFQKGDIAEGYSVSREKKESFPLTVTSAQKNPTAFYLCATDRGDTDTQYFGPGTRLTVL.

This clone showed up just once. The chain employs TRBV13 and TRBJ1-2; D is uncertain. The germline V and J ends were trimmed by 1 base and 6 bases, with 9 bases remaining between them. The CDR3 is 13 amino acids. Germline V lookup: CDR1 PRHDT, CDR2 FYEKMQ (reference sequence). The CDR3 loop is CASSLDRRDGYTF. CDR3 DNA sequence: TGTGCCAGCAGCTTAGATCGAAGAGATGGCTACACCTTC.

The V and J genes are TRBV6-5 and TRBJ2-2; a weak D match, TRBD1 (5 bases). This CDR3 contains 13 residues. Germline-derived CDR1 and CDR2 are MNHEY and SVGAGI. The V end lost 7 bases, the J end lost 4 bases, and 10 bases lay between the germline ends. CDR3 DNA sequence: TGTGCCAGCAACCCAGGGATCACCGGGGAGCTGTTTTTT. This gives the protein CASNPGITGELFF.

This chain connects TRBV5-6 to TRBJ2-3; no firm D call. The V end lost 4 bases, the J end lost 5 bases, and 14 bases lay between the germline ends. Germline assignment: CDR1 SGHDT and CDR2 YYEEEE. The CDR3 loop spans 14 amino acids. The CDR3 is CASSDHSSGDTQYF. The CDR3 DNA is TGTGCCAGCAGCGACCACAGTTCTGGAGATACGCAGTATTTT.

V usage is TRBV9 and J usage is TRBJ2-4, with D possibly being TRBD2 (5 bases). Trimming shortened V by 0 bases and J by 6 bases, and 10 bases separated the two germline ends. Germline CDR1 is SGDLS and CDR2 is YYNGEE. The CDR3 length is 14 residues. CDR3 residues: CASSVEARGNIQYF. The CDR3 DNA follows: TGTGCCAGCAGCGTAGAAGCCCGGGGAAACATTCAGTACTTC.

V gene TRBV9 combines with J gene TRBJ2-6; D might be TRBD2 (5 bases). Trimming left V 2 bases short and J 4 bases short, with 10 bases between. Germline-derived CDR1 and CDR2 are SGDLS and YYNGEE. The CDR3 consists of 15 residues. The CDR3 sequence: CASSVSGFGANVLTF. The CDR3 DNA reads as TGTGCCAGCAGCGTTTCGGGGTTCGGGGCCAACGTCCTGACTTTC.

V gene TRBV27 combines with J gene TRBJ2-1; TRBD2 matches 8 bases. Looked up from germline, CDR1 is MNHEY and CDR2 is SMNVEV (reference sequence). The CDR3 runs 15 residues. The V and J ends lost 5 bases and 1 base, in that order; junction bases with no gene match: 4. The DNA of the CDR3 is TGTGCCAGCAGTATTAGCGGGGATTCCTACAATGAGCAGTTCTTC. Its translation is CASSISGDSYNEQFF.

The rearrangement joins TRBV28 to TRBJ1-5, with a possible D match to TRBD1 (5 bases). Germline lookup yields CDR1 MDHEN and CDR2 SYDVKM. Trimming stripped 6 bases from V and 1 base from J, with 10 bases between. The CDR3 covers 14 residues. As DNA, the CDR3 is TGTGCCAGCAGCCCCAGGGAAAGCAATCAGCCCCAGCATTTT. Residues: CASSPRESNQPQHF.